This entry describes one TCR beta chain. Antigen specificity is unknown. The data were obtained in a study of vaccination effects on CD4 cells after COVID-19. As for the study in general: Post-vaccine specimens arrived a median 72 days past the second dose.

Germline V gene sequence: CDR1 SGHTA, CDR2 FQGTGA. The CDR3 contains 13 residues. V lost 2 bases to trimming and J lost 5 bases, with 7 bases between them. Expansion of antigen-specific CD4+ T cells with viral peptide pools was carried out by the ViraFEST assay before sequencing. The authors isolated CD4+ T cells after 9 to 10 days of culture. Two doses of BNT162b2 or mRNA-1273 vaccine were administered to participants. At days 3 and 7, half of the medium was exchanged for IL-2 medium. The data were produced by immunoSEQ multiplex PCR, yet TCRdb's version contains in-frame clones alone and is incomplete. The sample has tens of thousands of clones, roughly 80% seen once.

The genes are TRBV7-3 and TRBJ2-1; tentatively, D is TRBD1 (6 bases). The clonotype was recovered from a human donor who received a COVID-19 vaccine. Some clones in this sample may be carry-over from other donors' samples. This sample comprised CD4+ T cells from PBMCs cultured with SARS-CoV-2 spike peptides, obtained after COVID-19 vaccination. As DNA, the CDR3 is TGTGCCAGCAGCTTAGGGACAAACAATGAGCAGTTCTTC. Translating gives CASSLGTNNEQFF.